This TCR beta chain was profiled in a study of blood T cell repertoires in COVID-19. V lost 1 base, J lost 0 bases, and 16 bases lay in between. CDR1 and CDR2 (germline): GTSNPN, SVGIG (reference sequence). This CDR3 region has 16 residues. The protocol was immunoSEQ multiplex PCR, while the TCRdb copy is restricted to in-frame clones and leaves out a portion. Among just over 90,000 clones listed, roughly 90% were seen once. Sequences were obtained from peripheral blood. The rearrangement uses TRBV30 and TRBJ2-7; possible D gene TRBD1, 6 bases. This receptor was taken from a human donor with active COVID-19. The donor label of this sample is uncertain. CDR3 residues: CAWSAGEFLSSYEQYF. As DNA, the CDR3 is TGTGCCTGGAGTGCAGGGGAGTTCTTAAGCTCCTACGAGCAGTACTTC.